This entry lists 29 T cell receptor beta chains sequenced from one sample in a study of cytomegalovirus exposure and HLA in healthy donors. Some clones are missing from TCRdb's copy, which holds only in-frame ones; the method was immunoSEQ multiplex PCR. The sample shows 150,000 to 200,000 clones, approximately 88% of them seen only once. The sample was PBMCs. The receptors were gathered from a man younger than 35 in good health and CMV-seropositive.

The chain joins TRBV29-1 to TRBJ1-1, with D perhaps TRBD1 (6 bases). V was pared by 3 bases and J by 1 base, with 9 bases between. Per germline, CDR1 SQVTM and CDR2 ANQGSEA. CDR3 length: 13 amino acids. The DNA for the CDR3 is TGCAGCGTTGAGGTGGGACAGAACACTGAAGCTTTCTTT. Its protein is CSVEVGQNTEAFF.

CDR3 region: CASSPPGRDEQYF. For the CDR3, the DNA is TGTGCCAGCTCACCACCAGGGAGAGACGAGCAGTACTTC. The chain links TRBV18 to TRBJ2-7; maybe TRBD2 (5 bases). The CDR3 has 13 amino acids. Trimming left V 0 bases short and J 5 bases short, with 8 bases between. The germline V gene has CDR1 KGHSH and CDR2 LQKENI.

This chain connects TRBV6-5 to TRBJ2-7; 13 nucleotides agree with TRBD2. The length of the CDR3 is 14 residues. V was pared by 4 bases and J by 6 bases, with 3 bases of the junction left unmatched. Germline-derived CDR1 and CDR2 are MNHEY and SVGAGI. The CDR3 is CASSFGLAGAEQYF. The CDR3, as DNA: TGTGCCAGCAGTTTCGGACTAGCGGGAGCCGAGCAGTACTTC.

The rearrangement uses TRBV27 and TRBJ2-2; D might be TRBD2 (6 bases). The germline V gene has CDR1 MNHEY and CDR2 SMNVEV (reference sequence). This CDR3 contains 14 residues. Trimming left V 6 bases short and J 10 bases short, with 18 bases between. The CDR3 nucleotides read TGTGCCAGCAGGCGTATTAGCGGCCCCCAGGAGCTGTTTTTT. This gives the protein CASRRISGPQELFF.

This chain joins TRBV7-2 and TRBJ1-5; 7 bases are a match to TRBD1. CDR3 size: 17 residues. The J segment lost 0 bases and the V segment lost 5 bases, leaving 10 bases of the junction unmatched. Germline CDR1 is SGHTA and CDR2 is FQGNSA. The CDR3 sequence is CASSLDRVDFSNQPQHF. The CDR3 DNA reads TGTGCCAGCAGCCTCGACAGGGTGGATTTTAGCAATCAGCCCCAGCATTTT.

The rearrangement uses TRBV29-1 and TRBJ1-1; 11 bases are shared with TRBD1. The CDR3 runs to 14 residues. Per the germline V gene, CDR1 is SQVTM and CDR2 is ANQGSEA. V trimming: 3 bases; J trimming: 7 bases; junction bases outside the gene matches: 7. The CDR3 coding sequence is TGCAGCGTTGATGAATCCGGGACAGGGGGTGAAGCTTTCTTT. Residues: CSVDESGTGGEAFF. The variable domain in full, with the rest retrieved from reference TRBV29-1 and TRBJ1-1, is SAVISQKPSRDICQRGTSLTIQCQVDSQVTMMFWYRQQPGQSLTLIATANQGSEATYESGFVIDKFPISRPNLTFSTLTVSNMSPEDSSIYLCSVDESGTGGEAFFGQGTRLTVV.

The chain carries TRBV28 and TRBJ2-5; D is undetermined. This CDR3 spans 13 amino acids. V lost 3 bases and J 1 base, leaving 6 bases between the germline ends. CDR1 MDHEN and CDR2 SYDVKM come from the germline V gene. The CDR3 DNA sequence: TGTGCCAGCAGTTTCGCGGCCCAAGAGACCCAGTACTTC. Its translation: CASSFAAQETQYF.

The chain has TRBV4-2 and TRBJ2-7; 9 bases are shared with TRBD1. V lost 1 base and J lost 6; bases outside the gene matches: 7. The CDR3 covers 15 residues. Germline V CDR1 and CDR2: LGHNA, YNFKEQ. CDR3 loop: CASSQVKGTGPEQYF. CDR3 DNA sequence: TGTGCCAGCAGCCAAGTTAAGGGGACAGGGCCCGAGCAGTACTTC.

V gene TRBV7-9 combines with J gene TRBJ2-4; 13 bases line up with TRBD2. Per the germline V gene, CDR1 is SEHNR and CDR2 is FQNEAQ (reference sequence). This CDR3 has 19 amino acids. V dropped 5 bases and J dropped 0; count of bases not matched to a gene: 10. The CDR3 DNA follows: TGTGCCAGCAGCCTTGGACTAGCGGGAGAAGTGCGAGCCAAAAACATTCAGTACTTC. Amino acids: CASSLGLAGEVRAKNIQYF.

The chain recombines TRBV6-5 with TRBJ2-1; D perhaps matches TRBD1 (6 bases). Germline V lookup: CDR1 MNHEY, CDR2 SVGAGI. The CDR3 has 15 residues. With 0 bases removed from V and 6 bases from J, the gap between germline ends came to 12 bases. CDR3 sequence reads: CASSYSRVGGNEQFF. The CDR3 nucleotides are TGTGCCAGCAGTTACTCGAGAGTAGGGGGCAATGAGCAGTTCTTC.

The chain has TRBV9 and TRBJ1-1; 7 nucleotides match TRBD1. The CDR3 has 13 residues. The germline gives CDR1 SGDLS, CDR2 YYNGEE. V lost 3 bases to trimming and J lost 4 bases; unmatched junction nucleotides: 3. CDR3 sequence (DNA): TGTGCCAGCAGCGAACCAGGGGGCACTGAAGCTTTCTTT. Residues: CASSEPGGTEAFF.

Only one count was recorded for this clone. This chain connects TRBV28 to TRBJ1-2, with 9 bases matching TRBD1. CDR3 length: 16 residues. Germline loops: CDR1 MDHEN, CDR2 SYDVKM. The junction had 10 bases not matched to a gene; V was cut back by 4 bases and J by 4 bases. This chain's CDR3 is CASSYSWTGVTYGYTF. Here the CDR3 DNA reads TGTGCCAGCAGTTACTCCTGGACAGGGGTTACCTATGGCTACACCTTC.

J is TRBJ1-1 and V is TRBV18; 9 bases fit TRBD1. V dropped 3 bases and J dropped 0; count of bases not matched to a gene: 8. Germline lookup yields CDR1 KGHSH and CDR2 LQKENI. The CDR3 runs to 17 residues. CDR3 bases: TGTGCCAGCTCACCGGATTTAACAGGGGGCCTGAACACTGAAGCTTTCTTT. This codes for CASSPDLTGGLNTEAFF.

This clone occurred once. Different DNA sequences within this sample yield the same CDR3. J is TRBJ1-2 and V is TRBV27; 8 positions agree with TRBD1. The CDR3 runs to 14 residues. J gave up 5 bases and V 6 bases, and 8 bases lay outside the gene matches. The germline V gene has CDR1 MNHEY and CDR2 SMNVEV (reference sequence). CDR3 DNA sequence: TGTGCCAGCAGCTCCCCGGGACAGGAATATGGCTACACCTTC. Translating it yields CASSSPGQEYGYTF.

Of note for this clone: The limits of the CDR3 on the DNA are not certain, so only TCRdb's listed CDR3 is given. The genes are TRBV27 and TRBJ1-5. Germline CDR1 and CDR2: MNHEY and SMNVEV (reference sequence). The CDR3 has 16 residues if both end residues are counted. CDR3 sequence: CDSSLSLRGGNQPLHF.

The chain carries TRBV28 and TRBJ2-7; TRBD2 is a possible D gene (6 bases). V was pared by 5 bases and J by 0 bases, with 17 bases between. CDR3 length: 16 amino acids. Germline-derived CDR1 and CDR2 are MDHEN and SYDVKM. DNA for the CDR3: TGTGCCAGCAGTCTTGCAACCGGGACTTTCTCCTACGAGCAGTACTTC. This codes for CASSLATGTFSYEQYF.

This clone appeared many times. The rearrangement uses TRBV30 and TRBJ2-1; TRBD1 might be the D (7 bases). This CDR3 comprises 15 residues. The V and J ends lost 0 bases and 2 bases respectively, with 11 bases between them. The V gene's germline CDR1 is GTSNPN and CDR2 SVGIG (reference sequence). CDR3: CAWSVRGTAYNEQFF. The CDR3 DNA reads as TGTGCCTGGAGTGTACGGGGGACAGCCTACAATGAGCAGTTCTTC. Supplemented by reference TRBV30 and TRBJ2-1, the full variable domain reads SQTIHQWPATLVQPVGSPLSLECTVEGTSNPNLYWYRQAAGRGLQLLFYSVGIGQISSEVPQNLSASRPQDRQFILSSKKLLLSDSGFYLCAWSVRGTAYNEQFFGPGTRLTVL.

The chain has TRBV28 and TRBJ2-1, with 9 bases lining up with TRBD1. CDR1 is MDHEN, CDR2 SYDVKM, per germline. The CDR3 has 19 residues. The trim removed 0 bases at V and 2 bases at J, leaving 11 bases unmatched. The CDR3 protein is CASSLWGGGTGSPYNEQFF. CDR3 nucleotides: TGTGCCAGCAGTTTATGGGGGGGAGGGACAGGGAGCCCCTACAATGAGCAGTTCTTC.

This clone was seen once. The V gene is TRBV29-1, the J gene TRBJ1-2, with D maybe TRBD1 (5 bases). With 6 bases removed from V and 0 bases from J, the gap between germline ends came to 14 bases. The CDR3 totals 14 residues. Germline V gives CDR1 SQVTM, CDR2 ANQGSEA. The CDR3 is CSVRADLTNYGYTF. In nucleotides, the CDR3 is TGCAGCGTCAGGGCCGACCTAACTAACTATGGCTACACCTTC.

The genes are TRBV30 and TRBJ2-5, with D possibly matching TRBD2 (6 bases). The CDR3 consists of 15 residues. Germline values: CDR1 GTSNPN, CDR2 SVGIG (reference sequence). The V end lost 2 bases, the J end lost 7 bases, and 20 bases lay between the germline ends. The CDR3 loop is CAWSRGLPPGGTQYF. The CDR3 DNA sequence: TGTGCCTGGAGTCGGGGTCTACCACCCGGGGGGACCCAGTACTTC.

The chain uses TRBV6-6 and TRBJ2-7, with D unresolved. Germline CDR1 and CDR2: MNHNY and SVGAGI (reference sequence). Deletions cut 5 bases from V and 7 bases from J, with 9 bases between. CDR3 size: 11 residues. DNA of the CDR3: TGTGCCAGCAGTCCGGCTAGAGAGCAGTACTTC. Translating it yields CASSPAREQYF.

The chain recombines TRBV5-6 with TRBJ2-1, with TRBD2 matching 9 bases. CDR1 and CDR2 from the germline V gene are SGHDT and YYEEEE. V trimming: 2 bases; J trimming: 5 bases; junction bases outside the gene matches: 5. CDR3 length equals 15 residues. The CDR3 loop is CASSFPSGTDNEQFF. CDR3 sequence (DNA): TGTGCCAGCAGCTTCCCTAGCGGGACGGACAATGAGCAGTTCTTC.

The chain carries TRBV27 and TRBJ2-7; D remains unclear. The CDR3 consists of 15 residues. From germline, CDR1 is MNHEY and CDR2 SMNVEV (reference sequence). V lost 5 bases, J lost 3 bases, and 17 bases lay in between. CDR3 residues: CASSVAFPLYYEQYF. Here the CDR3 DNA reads TGTGCCAGCAGTGTAGCCTTTCCCCTCTACTACGAGCAGTACTTC.

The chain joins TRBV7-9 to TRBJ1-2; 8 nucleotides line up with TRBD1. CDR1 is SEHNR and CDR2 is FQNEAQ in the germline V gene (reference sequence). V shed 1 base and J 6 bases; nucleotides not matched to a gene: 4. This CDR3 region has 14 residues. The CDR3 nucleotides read TGTGCCAGCAGCTTAGGCAGGGGGCACGATGGCTACACCTTC. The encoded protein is CASSLGRGHDGYTF.

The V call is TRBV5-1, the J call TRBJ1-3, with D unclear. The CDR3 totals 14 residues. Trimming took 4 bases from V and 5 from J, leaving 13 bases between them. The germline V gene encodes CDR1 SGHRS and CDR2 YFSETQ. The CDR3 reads CASSPSEGRNTIYF. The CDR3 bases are TGCGCCAGCAGCCCCAGCGAAGGAAGAAACACCATATATTTT.

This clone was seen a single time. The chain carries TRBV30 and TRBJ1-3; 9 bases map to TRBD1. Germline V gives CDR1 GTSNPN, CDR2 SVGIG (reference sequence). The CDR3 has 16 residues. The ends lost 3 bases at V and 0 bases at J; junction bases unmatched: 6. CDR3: CAWSTGTGYSGNTIYF. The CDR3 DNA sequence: TGTGCCTGGAGCACCGGGACAGGGTACTCTGGAAACACCATATATTTT.

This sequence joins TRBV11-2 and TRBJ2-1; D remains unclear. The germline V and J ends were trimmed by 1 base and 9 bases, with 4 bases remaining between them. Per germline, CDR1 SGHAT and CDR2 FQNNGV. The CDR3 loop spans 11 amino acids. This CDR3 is CASSLGSEQFF. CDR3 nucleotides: TGTGCCAGCAGCTTAGGTAGTGAGCAGTTCTTC.

The CDR3 spells CASGSERGEPEAFF. Here the CDR3 DNA reads TGTGCTAGTGGTTCGGAGCGGGGGGAGCCTGAAGCTTTCTTT. This chain uses TRBV12-5 with TRBJ1-1; the D gene is possibly TRBD1 (5 bases). Deletions cut 4 bases from V and 6 bases from J, with 15 bases between. Germline CDR1 LGHNT, CDR2 FRNRAP. CDR3 length: 14 amino acids.

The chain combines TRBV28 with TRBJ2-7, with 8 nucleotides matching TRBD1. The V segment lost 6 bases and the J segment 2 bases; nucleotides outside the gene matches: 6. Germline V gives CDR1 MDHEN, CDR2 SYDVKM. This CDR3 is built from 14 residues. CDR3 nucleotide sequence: TGTGCCAGCAGCCTCACAGGGGGTGCCTACGAGCAGTACTTC. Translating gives CASSLTGGAYEQYF.